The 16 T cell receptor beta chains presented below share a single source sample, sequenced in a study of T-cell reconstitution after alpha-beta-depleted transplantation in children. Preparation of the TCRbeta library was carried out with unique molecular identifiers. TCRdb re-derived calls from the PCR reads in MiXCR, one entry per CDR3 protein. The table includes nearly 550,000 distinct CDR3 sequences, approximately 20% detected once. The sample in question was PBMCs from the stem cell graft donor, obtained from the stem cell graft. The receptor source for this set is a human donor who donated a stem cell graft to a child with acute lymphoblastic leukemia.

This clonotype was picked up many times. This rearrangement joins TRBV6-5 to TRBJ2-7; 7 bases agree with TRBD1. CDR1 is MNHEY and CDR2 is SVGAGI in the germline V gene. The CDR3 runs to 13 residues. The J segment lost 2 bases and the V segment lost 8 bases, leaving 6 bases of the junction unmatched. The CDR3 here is CASGPGTAYEQYF. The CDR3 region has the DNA TGTGCCAGCGGGCCCGGGACAGCCTACGAGCAGTACTTC.

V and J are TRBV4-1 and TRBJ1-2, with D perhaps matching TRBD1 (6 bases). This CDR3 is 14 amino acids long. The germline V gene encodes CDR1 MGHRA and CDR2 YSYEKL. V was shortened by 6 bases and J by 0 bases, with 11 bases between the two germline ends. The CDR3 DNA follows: TGCGCCAGCAGTCGGACAGCAACTAACTATGGCTACACCTTC. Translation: CASSRTATNYGYTF.

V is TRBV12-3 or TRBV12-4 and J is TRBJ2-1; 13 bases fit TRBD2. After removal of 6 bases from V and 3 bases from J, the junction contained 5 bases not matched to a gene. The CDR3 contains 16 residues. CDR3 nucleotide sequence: TGTGCCAGCAGGCGACTAGCGGGGGGCAACTACAATGAGCAGTTCTTC. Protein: CASRRLAGGNYNEQFF.

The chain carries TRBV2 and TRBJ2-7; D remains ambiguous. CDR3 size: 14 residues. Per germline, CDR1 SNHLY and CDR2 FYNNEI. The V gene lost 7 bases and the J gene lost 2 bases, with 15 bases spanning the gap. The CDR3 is CASTSNPNPYEQYF. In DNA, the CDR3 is TGTGCCAGCACCTCGAATCCAAACCCCTACGAGCAGTACTTC.

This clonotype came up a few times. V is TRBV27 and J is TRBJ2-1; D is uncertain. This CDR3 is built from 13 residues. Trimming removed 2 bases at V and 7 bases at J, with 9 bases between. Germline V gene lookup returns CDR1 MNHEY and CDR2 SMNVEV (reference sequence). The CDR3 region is CASSLLGLNEQFF. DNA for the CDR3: TGTGCCAGCAGTTTACTGGGATTGAATGAGCAGTTCTTC.

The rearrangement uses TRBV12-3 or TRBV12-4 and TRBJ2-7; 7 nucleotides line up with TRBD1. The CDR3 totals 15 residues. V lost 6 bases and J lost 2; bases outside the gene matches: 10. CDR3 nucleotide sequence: TGTGCCAGCAGCGCCTTTTCAGGACAGGCCTACGAGCAGTACTTC. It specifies CASSAFSGQAYEQYF.

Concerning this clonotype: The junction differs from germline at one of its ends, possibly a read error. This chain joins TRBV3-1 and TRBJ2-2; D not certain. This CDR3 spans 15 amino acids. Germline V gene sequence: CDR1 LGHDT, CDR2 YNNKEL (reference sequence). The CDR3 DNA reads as TGTGCCAGCAGTCAAGCAGGTCTTAGCACCGGGGAGCTGTTTTTT. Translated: CASSQAGLSTGELFF.

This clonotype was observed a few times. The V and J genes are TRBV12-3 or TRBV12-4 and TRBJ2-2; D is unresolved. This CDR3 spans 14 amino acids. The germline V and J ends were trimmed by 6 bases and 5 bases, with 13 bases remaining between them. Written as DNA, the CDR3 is TGTGCCAGCAGCTCCCGACAAGAAACCGGGGAGCTGTTTTTT. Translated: CASSSRQETGELFF.

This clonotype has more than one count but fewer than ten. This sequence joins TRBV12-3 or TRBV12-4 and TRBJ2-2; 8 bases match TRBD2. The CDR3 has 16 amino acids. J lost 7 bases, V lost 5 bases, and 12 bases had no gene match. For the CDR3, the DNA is TGTGCCAGCAGTGATCCGGGACTAGGTCTTTACGGGGAGCTGTTTTTT. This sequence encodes CASSDPGLGLYGELFF.

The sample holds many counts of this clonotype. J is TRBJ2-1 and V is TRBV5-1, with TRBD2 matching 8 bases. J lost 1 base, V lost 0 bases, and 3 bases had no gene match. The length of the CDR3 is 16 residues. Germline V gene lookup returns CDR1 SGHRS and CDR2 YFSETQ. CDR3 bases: TGCGCCAGCAGCTTGGGACTAGCGAGTTCCTACAATGAGCAGTTCTTC. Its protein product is CASSLGLASSYNEQFF.

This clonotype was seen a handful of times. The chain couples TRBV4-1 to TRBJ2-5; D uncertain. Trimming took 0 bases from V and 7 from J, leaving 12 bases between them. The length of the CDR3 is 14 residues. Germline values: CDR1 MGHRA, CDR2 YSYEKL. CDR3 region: CASSQDTASGTQYF. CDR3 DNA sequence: TGCGCCAGCAGCCAAGACACCGCATCGGGGACCCAGTACTTC.

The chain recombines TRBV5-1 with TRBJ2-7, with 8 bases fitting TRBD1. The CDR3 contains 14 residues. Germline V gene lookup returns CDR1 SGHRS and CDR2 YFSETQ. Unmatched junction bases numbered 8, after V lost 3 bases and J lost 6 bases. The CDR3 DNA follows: TGCGCCAGCAGCTGGACGGACAGGGTCGGCGAGCAGTACTTC. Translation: CASSWTDRVGEQYF.

The CDR3 region has the DNA TGTGCCAGCTCACCACTTCAGAGGGTGAGCAATCAGCCCCAGCATTTT. It is translated as CASSPLQRVSNQPQHF. This chain uses TRBV18 with TRBJ1-5, with D unresolved. Germline V CDR1 and CDR2: KGHSH, LQKENI. The CDR3 has 16 amino acids. V was shortened by 1 base and J by 1 base, with 11 bases between the two germline ends.

CDR3 amino acids: CASSSGVMTTEAFF. In DNA, the CDR3 is TGTGCCAGCAGCTCTGGAGTTATGACCACTGAAGCTTTCTTT. The genes are TRBV14 and TRBJ1-1; D gene uncertain. The CDR3 length is 14 residues. Trimming took 5 bases from V and 4 from J, leaving 14 bases between them. Germline-derived CDR1 and CDR2 are SGHDN and FVKESK. The full variable domain, with the rest looked up from reference TRBV14 and TRBJ1-1, is EAGVTQFPSHSVIEKGQTVTLRCDPISGHDNLYWYRRVMGKEIKFLLHFVKESKQDESGMPNNRFLAERTGGTYSTLKVQPAELEDSGVYFCASSSGVMTTEAFFGQGTRLTVV.

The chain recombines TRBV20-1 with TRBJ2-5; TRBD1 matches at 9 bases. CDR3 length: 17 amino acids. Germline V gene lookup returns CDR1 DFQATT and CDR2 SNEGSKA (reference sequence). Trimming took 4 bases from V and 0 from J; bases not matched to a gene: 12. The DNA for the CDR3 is TGCAGTGCTACTGGGACAGGGTATCTTCAGTACCAAGAGACCCAGTACTTC. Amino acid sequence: CSATGTGYLQYQETQYF.

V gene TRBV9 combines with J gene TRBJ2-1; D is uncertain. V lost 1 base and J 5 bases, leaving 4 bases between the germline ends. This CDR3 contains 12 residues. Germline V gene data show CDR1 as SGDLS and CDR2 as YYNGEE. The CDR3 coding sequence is TGTGCCAGCAGCGTAATGAACAATGAGCAGTTCTTC. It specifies CASSVMNNEQFF.